A single sample gave rise to the 8 T cell receptor beta chains below, sequenced in a study of blood T cell repertoires in COVID-19. The assay was immunoSEQ multiplex PCR, and TCRdb's table has in-frame clones only and misses some. The sample lists approximately 220,000 clones, 85% occurring once. Sequences were obtained from PBMCs or T cells enriched from blood (not recorded which). These receptors originate from a man between 35 and 55 years old who had recovered from COVID-19.

The chain joins TRBV6-5 to TRBJ2-7; 11 bases agree with TRBD1. The J segment lost 7 bases and the V segment lost 4 bases, leaving 6 bases of the junction unmatched. Per the germline V gene, CDR1 is MNHEY and CDR2 is SVGAGI. CDR3 length: 14 amino acids. CDR3 nucleotides: TGTGCCAGCAGTTTTGGACAGGGGGCCGGGGAGCAGTACTTC. This codes for CASSFGQGAGEQYF.

The V and J genes are TRBV27 and TRBJ1-1; D is unclear. The CDR3 has 16 residues. Trimming shortened V by 5 bases and J by 4 bases, and 20 bases separated the two germline ends. Germline CDR1 MNHEY, CDR2 SMNVEV (reference sequence). CDR3 loop: CASSRQLEVEGTEAFF. The CDR3 DNA is TGTGCCAGCAGTCGGCAACTTGAGGTGGAAGGCACTGAAGCTTTCTTT.

The V gene is TRBV7-9, the J gene TRBJ2-7; a weak D match, TRBD1 (6 bases). The CDR3 spans 16 residues. V lost 5 bases and J lost 4, with 21 bases in between. Germline-derived CDR1 and CDR2 are SEHNR and FQNEAQ (reference sequence). The CDR3 bases are TGTGCCAGCAGCGGAATCCGGGACACCCATAGATACGAGCAGTACTTC. This translates into CASSGIRDTHRYEQYF.

The rearrangement uses TRBV19 and TRBJ1-1; tentative D call: TRBD1 (6 bases). This CDR3 region has 12 residues. CDR1 is LNHDA and CDR2 is SQIVND in the germline V gene (reference sequence). The ends were cut back, 6 bases at V and 9 bases at J, with 14 bases in the middle. This CDR3 reads CASSLKQGKAFF. In DNA form, the CDR3 reads TGTGCCAGTAGCTTAAAACAGGGTAAAGCTTTCTTT. Together with reference TRBV19 and TRBJ1-1, the CDR3 gives the full variable domain: DGGITQSPKYLFRKEGQNVTLSCEQNLNHDAMYWYRQDPGQGLRLIYYSQIVNDFQKGDIAEGYSVSREKKESFPLTVTSAQKNPTAFYLCASSLKQGKAFFGQGTRLTVV.

This clone was recorded once. The chain recombines TRBV14 with TRBJ1-1; a possible D gene is TRBD1 (5 bases). Trimming left V 1 base short and J 5 bases short, with 8 bases between. The CDR3 has 13 residues. The germline CDR1 and CDR2 sequences are SGHDN and FVKESK. CDR3 in amino acids: CASSQATGTEAFF. In nucleotides, the CDR3 is TGTGCCAGCAGCCAAGCTACAGGTACTGAAGCTTTCTTT. The whole variable domain, remainder taken from reference TRBV14 and TRBJ1-1, is EAGVTQFPSHSVIEKGQTVTLRCDPISGHDNLYWYRRVMGKEIKFLLHFVKESKQDESGMPNNRFLAERTGGTYSTLKVQPAELEDSGVYFCASSQATGTEAFFGQGTRLTVV.

V gene TRBV18 combines with J gene TRBJ1-1; D is unclear. The CDR3 contains 15 residues. CDR1 KGHSH and CDR2 LQKENI come from the germline V gene. V lost 1 base and J 1 base, leaving 10 bases between the germline ends. In DNA form, the CDR3 reads TGTGCCAGCTCACCACGAGGCAACGGGAACACTGAAGCTTTCTTT. This sequence encodes CASSPRGNGNTEAFF.

The rearrangement uses TRBV27 and TRBJ2-7; D unclear. CDR1 and CDR2 (germline): MNHEY, SMNVEV (reference sequence). CDR3 length: 15 residues. Trimming pared 6 bases from V and 0 bases from J, leaving 15 bases between. The CDR3 coding sequence is TGTGCCAGCAGCCTCCCCCCCGGGTTCTCCTACGAGCAGTACTTC. Encoded protein: CASSLPPGFSYEQYF.

The gene calls are TRBV6-1 and TRBJ2-7; D remains ambiguous. This CDR3 region has 12 residues. Trimming took 3 bases from V and 0 from J, leaving 3 bases between them. The V gene's germline CDR1 is MNHNS and CDR2 SASEGT. This CDR3 reads CASSDSSYEQYF. DNA of the CDR3: TGTGCCAGCAGTGACAGCTCCTACGAGCAGTACTTC.